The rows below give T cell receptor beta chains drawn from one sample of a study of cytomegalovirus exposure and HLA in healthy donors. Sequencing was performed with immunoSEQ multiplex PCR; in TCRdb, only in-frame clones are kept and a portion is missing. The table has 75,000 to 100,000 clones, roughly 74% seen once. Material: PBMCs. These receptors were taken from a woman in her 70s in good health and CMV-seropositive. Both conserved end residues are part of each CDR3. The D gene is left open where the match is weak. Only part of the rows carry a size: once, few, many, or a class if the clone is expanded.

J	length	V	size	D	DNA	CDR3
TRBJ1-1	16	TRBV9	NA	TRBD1	TGTGCCAGCAGCGTAGGGGGGACAGGTGGAAGTACTGAAGCTTTCTTT	CASSVGGTGGSTEAFF
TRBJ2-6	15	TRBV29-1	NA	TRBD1	TGCAGCGTTCGGACAGGGGGCTTAGGGGCCAACGTCCTGACTTTC	CSVRTGGLGANVLTF
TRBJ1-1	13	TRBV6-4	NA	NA	TGTGCCAGCAGGCGGGACCCGACGACTGAAGCTTTCTTT	CASRRDPTTEAFF
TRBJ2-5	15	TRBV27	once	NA	TGTGCCAGCAGTCTATCGACAGGTCCTTTGGGGACCCAGTACTTC	CASSLSTGPLGTQYF
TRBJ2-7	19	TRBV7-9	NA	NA	TGTGCCAGCAGCTTGTCCCGGATATGGTCAGGGGCGGATATCTACGAGCAGTACTTC	CASSLSRIWSGADIYEQYF
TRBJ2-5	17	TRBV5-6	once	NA	TGTGCCAGCAGTTTAATAGGGGGGGAAGGGAGCAAGGTGACCCAGTACTTC	CASSLIGGEGSKVTQYF
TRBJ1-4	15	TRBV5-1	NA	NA	TGCGCCAGCAGCACAACACCAGCAACTAATGAAAAACTGTTTTTT	CASSTTPATNEKLFF
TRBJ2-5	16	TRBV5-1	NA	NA	TGCGCCAGCAGCCCCGCCGTCGGAGTTTACCAAGAGACCCAGTACTTC	CASSPAVGVYQETQYF
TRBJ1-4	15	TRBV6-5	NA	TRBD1	TGTGCCAGCAGTTTACAGGGGGCAGTTAATGAAAAACTGTTTTTT	CASSLQGAVNEKLFF
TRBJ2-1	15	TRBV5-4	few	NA	TGTGCCAGCAGGGGGGGACTTCCCAACTACAATGAGCAGTTCTTC	CASRGGLPNYNEQFF
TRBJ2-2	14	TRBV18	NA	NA	TGTGCCAGCTCACCAGCCAGGAATACCGGGGAGCTGTTTTTT	CASSPARNTGELFF
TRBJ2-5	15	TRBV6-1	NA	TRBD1	TGTGCCAGCAGTGATAGGCCAGGGGGTGGGGAGACCCAGTACTTC	CASSDRPGGGETQYF
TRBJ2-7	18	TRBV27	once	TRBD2	TGTGCCAGCAGTTTATCCCAGGGACTAGCGGGAGGCGACTACGAGCAGTACTTC	CASSLSQGLAGGDYEQYF
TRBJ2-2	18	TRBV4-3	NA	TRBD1	TGCGCCAGCAGCCAATCGGACAGGGGTGGGATTAACACCGGGGAGCTGTTTTTT	CASSQSDRGGINTGELFF
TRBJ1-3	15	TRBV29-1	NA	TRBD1	TGCAGCGTCTATGAATGGACAGGGGACGGAAACACCATATATTTT	CSVYEWTGDGNTIYF
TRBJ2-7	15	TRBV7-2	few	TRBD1	TGTGCCAGCAGGAAAAGTGGTGGACAGGGCAACGAGCAGTACTTC	CASRKSGGQGNEQYF
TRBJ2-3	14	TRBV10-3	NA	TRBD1	TGTGCCATCATGGGGGACAGATACACAGATACGCAGTATTTT	CAIMGDRYTDTQYF
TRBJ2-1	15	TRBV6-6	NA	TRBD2	TGTGCCAGCAGTTACTCTAGCGGGGTGTGGGATGAGCAGTTCTTC	CASSYSSGVWDEQFF
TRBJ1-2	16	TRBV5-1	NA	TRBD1	TGCGCCAGCAGCTTGGGCCCTGGACAGGGGGACTATGGCTACACCTTC	CASSLGPGQGDYGYTF
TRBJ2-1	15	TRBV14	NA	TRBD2	TGTGCCAGCAGCCATATAGCGGGCTCATGGAATGAGCAGTTCTTC	CASSHIAGSWNEQFF
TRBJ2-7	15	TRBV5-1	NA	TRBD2	TGCGCCAGCTCCCCGGGACTAGCGGGGATTTACGAGCAGTACTTC	CASSPGLAGIYEQYF
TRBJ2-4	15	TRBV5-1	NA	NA	TGCGCCAGCAGGTTGGGGGGAGTCTCCGGAAACATTCAGTACTTC	CASRLGGVSGNIQYF
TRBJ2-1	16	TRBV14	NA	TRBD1	TGTGCCAGCAGCCAAGGGGGGACAGGGGACTACAATGAGCAGTTCTTC	CASSQGGTGDYNEQFF
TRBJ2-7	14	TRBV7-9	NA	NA	TGTGCCAGCAGCCAGACAGCGACACTCTACGAGCAGTACTTC	CASSQTATLYEQYF
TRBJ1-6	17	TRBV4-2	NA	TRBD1	TGTGCCAGCAGCCGTGGACAGGGAAGATACGTGCATTCACCCCTCCACTTT	CASSRGQGRYVHSPLHF
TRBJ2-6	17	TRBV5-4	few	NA	TGTGCCAGCAGCTTGGGGCAGGGTACCTCTGGGGCCAACGTCCTGACTTTC	CASSLGQGTSGANVLTF
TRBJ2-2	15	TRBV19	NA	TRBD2	TGTGCCACCGGACTAGCGGGAGTATTGGCCGGGGAGCTGTTTTTT	CATGLAGVLAGELFF
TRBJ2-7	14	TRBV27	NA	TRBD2	TGTGCCAGCAGTTCGACTAGCGGGAAGTACGAGCAGTACTTC	CASSSTSGKYEQYF
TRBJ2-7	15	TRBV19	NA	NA	TGTGCCAGTAGTACGTCGAGGGGGAGTGCGTACGAGCAGTACTTC	CASSTSRGSAYEQYF
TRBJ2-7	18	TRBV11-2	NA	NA	TGTGCCAGCAGCTTAGCACTCTGGTCCAGGGCCAGCTCCTACGAGCAGTACTTC	CASSLALWSRASSYEQYF
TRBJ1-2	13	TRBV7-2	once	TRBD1	TGTGCCAGCAGCTTTAGGGGGCAGAGTGGCTACACCTTC	CASSFRGQSGYTF
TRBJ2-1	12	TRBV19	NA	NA	TGTGCCAGTAGTACGACTAGAGTTGAGCAGTTCTTC	CASSTTRVEQFF
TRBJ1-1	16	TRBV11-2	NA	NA	TGTGCCAGCAGCTTAGTGGCGCAGGGGTCGGGCACTGAAGCTTTCTTT	CASSLVAQGSGTEAFF
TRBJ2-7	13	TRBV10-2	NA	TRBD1	TGCGCCAGCGGGGACAGGGGCTCCTACGAGCAGTACTTC	CASGDRGSYEQYF
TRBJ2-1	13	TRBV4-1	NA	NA	TGCGCCAGCAGCCAAGATCAGGGAGGCGAGCAGTTCTTC	CASSQDQGGEQFF
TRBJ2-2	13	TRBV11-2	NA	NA	TGTGCCAGCCGTCCACTGAACACCGGGGAGCTGTTTTTT	CASRPLNTGELFF
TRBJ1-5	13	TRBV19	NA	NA	TGTGCCAGTACCCCCTCTCTTAATCAGCCCCAGCATTTT	CASTPSLNQPQHF
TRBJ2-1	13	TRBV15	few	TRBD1	TGTGCCACCAGCAGAGCCACAGGGGTCGAGCAGTTCTTC	CATSRATGVEQFF
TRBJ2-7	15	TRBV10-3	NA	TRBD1	TGTGCCATCAGTGCCGACAGGGGGATCTCCTACGAGCAGTACTTC	CAISADRGISYEQYF